These 18 T cell receptor beta chains originate from one sample sequenced in a study of shared clonotypes between healthy human individuals. The assay was immunoSEQ multiplex PCR, and TCRdb's table has in-frame clones only and misses some. Here the sample spans more than 400,000 clones, about 85% being singletons. Sequences were obtained from PBMCs. These receptors were obtained from a woman in her 40s in good health. Some clones in this sample may be carry-over from other donors' samples.

The gene calls are TRBV7-2 and TRBJ2-1; TRBD2 matches at 7 bases. Trimming at V came to 1 base and at J to 6 bases, leaving 9 bases not matched to a gene. The CDR3 is 16 amino acids. CDR1 is SGHTA and CDR2 is FQGNSA in the germline V gene. The CDR3 nucleotides are TGTGCCAGCAGCTTAGATGCGGGAGTCCGGGTCAATGAGCAGTTCTTC. Its protein product is CASSLDAGVRVNEQFF. The full variable domain, rest sourced from reference TRBV7-2 and TRBJ2-1, is GAGVSQSPSNKVTEKGKDVELRCDPISGHTALYWYRQSLGQGLEFLIYFQGNSAPDKSGLPSDRFSAERTGGSVSTLTIQRTQQEDSAVYLCASSLDAGVRVNEQFFGPGTRLTVL.

This clone was seen a single time. The chain couples TRBV10-3 to TRBJ1-1; no reliable D call. Germline-derived CDR1 and CDR2 are ENHRY and SYGVKD. This CDR3 has 14 amino acids. V was shortened by 3 bases and J by 1 base, with 9 bases between the two germline ends. In DNA, the CDR3 is TGTGCCATCAGTGAACTGGGAACGAACACTGAAGCTTTCTTT. Amino acid sequence: CAISELGTNTEAFF.

The chain uses TRBV7-3 and TRBJ2-5; D perhaps matches TRBD1 (6 bases). There are 15 residues in the CDR3. V lost 5 bases, J lost 4 bases, and 17 bases lay in between. CDR1 is SGHTA, CDR2 FQGTGA, per germline. CDR3 sequence: CASSPQAGARETQYF. The CDR3 DNA sequence: TGTGCCAGCAGCCCCCAAGCAGGGGCGCGAGAGACCCAGTACTTC.

About this clone itself: A single base separates this from a much larger clone, so it may be a read error. J is TRBJ2-3 and V is TRBV14; tentative D call: TRBD2 (7 bases). Germline CDR1 is SGHDN and CDR2 is FVKESK. The CDR3 length is 15 residues. Trimming stripped 0 bases from V and 8 bases from J, with 15 bases between. CDR3 protein: CASSQDIGGGGTQYF. The CDR3 DNA is TGTGCCAGCAGCCAAGATATAGGGGGAGGGGGTACGCAGTATTTT.

The V and J genes are TRBV28 and TRBJ2-7; D gene ambiguous. Deletions cut 6 bases from V and 1 base from J, with 16 bases between. The germline V gene has CDR1 MDHEN and CDR2 SYDVKM. The CDR3 sequence is 15 residues long. The chain's CDR3 is CASSPPPPNSYEQYF. The CDR3 DNA is TGTGCCAGCAGCCCTCCACCCCCCAATTCCTACGAGCAGTACTTC.

Regarding this clone: A far bigger clonotype differs at one base, so this is likely a read error. V is TRBV27 and J is TRBJ2-7; 13 bases map to TRBD2. Germline-derived CDR1 and CDR2 are MNHEY and SMNVEV (reference sequence). CDR3 length: 14 amino acids. The CDR3 protein is CTSSGTSGNYEQYF. Written as DNA, the CDR3 is TGTACCAGCAGTGGGACTAGCGGGAACTACGAGCAGTACTTC.

As concerns this clone: This probably arose from a read error, given a far larger clone one base away. J is TRBJ1-4 and V is TRBV4-3; D is perhaps TRBD1 (5 bases). This CDR3 is built from 14 residues. Germline values: CDR1 LGHNA, CDR2 YSLEER. The CDR3 DNA reads TGCGCCAGCAGCCACGACAGTTCTAATGAAGAACTGTTTTTT. Translation: CASSHDSSNEELFF.

In the case of this clone: This probably arose from a read error, given a far larger clone one base away. This chain links TRBV11-1 with TRBJ2-5; D not resolved. The V gene's germline CDR1 is SGHAT and CDR2 FQDESV (reference sequence). Trimming took 5 bases from V and 5 from J, leaving 12 bases between them. The CDR3 is made up of 13 amino acids. The CDR3 nucleotides are TGTGCCAGCAGCCGCCAACATGGGGAGACCCAGTACTTC. It encodes CASSRQHGETQYF.

The rearrangement joins TRBV5-6 to TRBJ2-1; possibly TRBD2 for D (6 bases). The CDR3 consists of 15 residues. The ends were cut back, 1 base at V and 0 bases at J, with 8 bases in the middle. Germline assignment: CDR1 SGHDT and CDR2 YYEEEE. CDR3 loop: CASSLFGSSYNEQFF. The CDR3 bases are TGTGCCAGCAGCTTGTTCGGGAGCTCCTACAATGAGCAGTTCTTC.

About this clone itself: A far larger clone is one base from this, pointing to a likely read error. Other DNA sequences from this sample encode an identical CDR3 as well. The chain carries TRBV14 and TRBJ1-1; the match to TRBD1 covers 8 bases. CDR1 and CDR2 (germline): SGHDN, FVKESK. The CDR3 totals 14 residues. CDR3 amino acids: CASSQFQGAAEAFF. The CDR3 DNA reads TGCGCCAGCAGCCAATTCCAGGGGGCTGCTGAAGCTTTCTTT.

The V call is TRBV7-3, the J call TRBJ2-3, with D perhaps TRBD2 (6 bases). V was pared by 5 bases and J by 6 bases, with 18 bases between. Per the germline V gene, CDR1 is SGHTA and CDR2 is FQGTGA. This CDR3 is 15 amino acids long. The CDR3 coding sequence is TGTGCCAGCAGCCAAGGGCTAGCGCGTGGGGATACGCAGTATTTT. Residues: CASSQGLARGDTQYF.

The rearrangement uses TRBV7-9 and TRBJ1-1; 12 bases map to TRBD1. CDR3 length equals 16 residues. Germline CDR1 is SEHNR and CDR2 is FQNEAQ (reference sequence). The V segment lost 3 bases and the J segment 5 bases; nucleotides outside the gene matches: 7. CDR3 region: CASSFGTGGASTEAFF. CDR3 bases: TGTGCCAGCAGCTTCGGGACAGGGGGCGCGTCTACTGAAGCTTTCTTT.

For the CDR3, the DNA is TGTGCCAGCAGCTTTGACAGGGGGACCTACAATGAGCAGTTCTTC. This encodes CASSFDRGTYNEQFF. The chain uses TRBV5-4 and TRBJ2-1, with 9 bases that match TRBD1. Germline lookup yields CDR1 SGHNT and CDR2 YYREEE (reference sequence). This CDR3 comprises 15 residues. V was clipped by 2 bases and J by 2 bases; unmatched bases: 2.

As regards this clone: This may be a read error: a much more frequent sequence differs by one nucleotide. Other nucleotide sequences in the sample specify the same CDR3. The CDR3 is CASSGIRENEQFF. As DNA, the CDR3 is TGTGCCAGCAGCGGGATAAGGGAAAATGAGCAGTTCTTC. The chain has TRBV7-2 and TRBJ2-1; D unresolved. The germline V and J ends were trimmed by 5 bases and 7 bases, with 12 bases remaining between them. Per germline, CDR1 SGHTA and CDR2 FQGNSA. The CDR3 length is 13 residues.

The chain is built from TRBV29-1 and TRBJ2-5; unclear D gene. Germline V gene sequence: CDR1 SQVTM, CDR2 ANQGSEA. V dropped 5 bases and J dropped 2 bases, with 9 bases sitting between them. The CDR3 length is 12 residues. CDR3 sequence reads: CSVTREQETQYF. CDR3 nucleotides: TGCAGCGTTACGCGAGAACAAGAGACCCAGTACTTC.

The chain employs TRBV19 and TRBJ1-4, with D uncertain. V lost 5 bases to trimming and J lost 0 bases, with 10 bases between them. The CDR3 spans 15 residues. Germline CDR1 LNHDA, CDR2 SQIVND (reference sequence). Here the CDR3 DNA reads TGTGCCAGTAGTGCCCTCGGGGCAACTAATGAAAAACTGTTTTTT. It yields the protein CASSALGATNEKLFF.

This clone is a singleton in its sample. CDR3 nucleotides: TGTGCCAGCAGCGGACCGCAAGTCTCTGGGGCCAACGTCCTGACTTTC. It encodes CASSGPQVSGANVLTF. The chain has TRBV9 and TRBJ2-6; no clear D. CDR3 length: 16 amino acids. Germline assignment: CDR1 SGDLS and CDR2 YYNGEE. Deletions cut 3 bases from V and 0 bases from J, with 10 bases between.

The J gene is TRBJ1-1, the V gene TRBV28; no definite D call. CDR1 MDHEN and CDR2 SYDVKM come from the germline V gene. The CDR3 loop spans 16 amino acids. V lost 7 bases to trimming and J lost 0 bases, with 18 bases between them. CDR3 sequence: CASNLGFRNLNTEAFF. CDR3 coding DNA: TGTGCCAGCAACTTAGGGTTTCGGAATCTGAACACTGAAGCTTTCTTT.